This entry lists 3 T cell receptor beta chains sequenced from one sample in a study of CD8 T cells in Susac syndrome. The RNA, about 0.5 to 1 ug, was put through reverse transcription using random hexamers. TCRdb passed the immunoSEQ multiplex PCR reads through MiXCR, listing each CDR3 protein once. The sample contains 75,000 to 95,000 distinct CDR3 sequences, roughly 92% of which appear only once. The sequencing input was CD8+ T cells from PBMCs. Source of these receptors: a human donor with Susac syndrome.

The chain employs TRBV6-2 or TRBV6-3 and TRBJ2-2, with 8 bases identical to TRBD2. The germline V gene encodes CDR1 MNHEY and CDR2 SVGEGT. The CDR3 is 16 residues long. Unmatched junction bases numbered 4, after V lost 4 bases and J lost 0 bases. The CDR3 loop is CASSLEGLANTGELFF. The CDR3 DNA is TGTGCCAGCAGTTTGGAGGGACTAGCGAACACCGGGGAGCTGTTTTTT.

V is TRBV11-2 and J is TRBJ2-1; 11 nucleotides agree with TRBD2. V lost 2 bases to trimming and J lost 12 bases; unmatched junction nucleotides: 3. This CDR3 is built from 13 residues. Germline CDR1 is SGHAT and CDR2 is FQNNGV. The CDR3 loop reads CASSLSLAGGQFF. CDR3 nucleotides: TGTGCCAGCAGCTTAAGCCTAGCGGGAGGGCAGTTCTTC.

This rearrangement joins TRBV12-3 or TRBV12-4 to TRBJ2-7, with D tentatively TRBD1 or TRBD2 (6 bases each). Deletions cut 6 bases from V and 3 bases from J, with 18 bases between. The CDR3 has 15 residues. Here the CDR3 reads CASRPTGASNYEQYF. For the CDR3, the DNA is TGTGCCAGCAGGCCCACGGGGGCGAGTAACTACGAGCAGTACTTC.